This T cell receptor (beta chain) was retrieved from a study of Graves' ophthalmopathy and Graves' hyperthyroidism. The authors amplified TCR beta CDR3 regions, and they did so from RNA transcripts for repertoire sequencing. RT-PCR in the first round used HTBI primers; a second-round multiplex PCR followed. From the multiplex PCR reads, TCRdb called clonotypes with MiXCR, one entry per CDR3 protein. The repertoire holds about 370,000 distinct CDR3 sequences, with about a sixth as singletons. V was cut by 6 bases and J by 0 bases, with 12 bases left in between. CDR3 size: 15 residues. Germline V gene lookup returns CDR1 MNHNS and CDR2 SASEGT. This clonotype was detected many times.

Material for sequencing was peripheral blood. This TCR was sampled from an adult woman with stable Graves' hyperthyroidism. The chain recombines TRBV6-1 with TRBJ1-5, with a tentative D call TRBD1 (6 bases). The CDR3 DNA follows: TGTGCCAGCAGCCGCACAGGGATTAGCAATCAGCCCCAGCATTTT. The encoded protein is CASSRTGISNQPQHF.